This is a list of T cell receptor beta chains from one sample in a study of shared clonotypes between healthy human individuals. Produced via immunoSEQ multiplex PCR; TCRdb's table is partial and in-frame only. The repertoire consists of approximately 2.1 million clones, with over 90% occurring once and the leading ten covering 0.35% to 0.5%. Sequenced input: naive CD4+ T cells from PBMCs. The receptor set was obtained from a man aged 18-30 years in good health. Some clones in this sample may be carry-over from other donors' samples. CDR3s include the opening cysteine and the closing phenylalanine or tryptophan. Each record gives: J gene, V gene, CDR3 protein.

J: TRBJ2-7
V: TRBV15
CDR3: CATSREYSINNRGYF

J: TRBJ1-4
V: TRBV7-6
CDR3: CASRGFNEKLFF

J: TRBJ2-3
V: TRBV5-1
CDR3: CASSLVGGSRTDTQYF

J: TRBJ1-2
V: TRBV30
CDR3: CAWRRQDRGLGYTF

J: TRBJ1-2
V: TRBV5-4
CDR3: CASSLGVWGNYGYTF

J: TRBJ2-7
V: TRBV2
CDR3: CASSITPVAYEQYF

J: TRBJ2-1
V: TRBV14
CDR3: CASSPAGVQSQEQFF

J: TRBJ1-2
V: TRBV11-2
CDR3: CASSNRQGGYTF

J: TRBJ1-5
V: TRBV19
CDR3: CASSIGDPPNQPQHF

J: TRBJ2-4
V: TRBV6-1
CDR3: CASSEWSLLRENIQYF

J: TRBJ2-2
V: TRBV13
CDR3: CASSSRDAEGELFF

J: TRBJ1-4
V: TRBV9
CDR3: CASSLDTGREKLFF

J: TRBJ2-2
V: TRBV7-2
CDR3: CASSSVWGAGELFF

J: TRBJ1-2
V: TRBV2
CDR3: CASLWGTGGEDGYTF

J: TRBJ1-5
V: TRBV28
CDR3: CASSPKDRAGNQPQHF

J: TRBJ2-7
V: TRBV7-2
CDR3: CASSAGQGAYEQYF

J: TRBJ2-2
V: TRBV6-1
CDR3: CASSHKQGSGELFF

J: TRBJ2-7
V: TRBV5-1
CDR3: CASSFRRGSGGEQYF

J: TRBJ2-3
V: TRBV18
CDR3: CASSPPGGDTQYF

J: TRBJ1-3
V: TRBV9
CDR3: CASSVKDWGQGLGNTIYF

J: TRBJ2-3
V: TRBV6-1
CDR3: CASSPLQHTQYF

J: TRBJ2-3
V: TRBV7-2
CDR3: CASSSPGTSGRARDTQYF

J: TRBJ1-5
V: TRBV4-2
CDR3: CASSPAPGPLHF

J: TRBJ2-5
V: TRBV5-1
CDR3: CASSLEALGETQYF

J: TRBJ1-2
V: TRBV5-4
CDR3: CASSPGHAGNYGYTF

J: TRBJ1-5
V: TRBV6-1
CDR3: CASRLLTGGNQPQHF

J: TRBJ1-1
V: TRBV6-5
CDR3: CASSYDRNTEAFF

J: TRBJ2-7
V: TRBV2
CDR3: CASSTPLAISSYEQYF

J: TRBJ2-1
V: TRBV2
CDR3: CASREQGAYNEQFF

J: TRBJ1-2
V: TRBV6-5
CDR3: CATTPLQGRNGYTF

J: TRBJ1-5
V: TRBV28
CDR3: CASSPGGGSNQPQHF

J: TRBJ1-4
V: TRBV19
CDR3: CASSIVSGLREKLFF

J: TRBJ2-1
V: TRBV7-9
CDR3: CASSMSGAYNEQFF

J: TRBJ2-3
V: TRBV7-3
CDR3: CASSLTRNTDTQYF

J: TRBJ2-3
V: TRBV5-1
CDR3: CASSPTKAALGTDTQYF

J: TRBJ2-3
V: TRBV7-3
CDR3: CASSPRASDTQYF

J: TRBJ2-7
V: TRBV28
CDR3: CASSSIRRVYEQYF

J: TRBJ1-2
V: TRBV28
CDR3: CASSRGRSNGYTF

J: TRBJ1-4
V: TRBV29-1
CDR3: CSVEDQRYEKLFF

J: TRBJ2-5
V: TRBV27
CDR3: CASQLQETQYF

J: TRBJ2-3
V: TRBV6-5
CDR3: CASSVPSSTDTQYF

J: TRBJ2-3
V: TRBV18
CDR3: CASSPRRRGDPDTQYF

J: TRBJ1-2
V: TRBV28
CDR3: CASSFLQEGFGGQGYGYTF